The clone carrying this TCR beta chain is labeled as medium-sized (0.01 to 0.1%). The data originate from a study of OX40 agonist ivuxolimab in advanced cancers. Study background: Three individuals attained partial responses, comprising one hepatocellular carcinoma case and two cutaneous melanoma cases.

Germline V CDR1 and CDR2: MDHEN, SYDVKM. CDR3 length: 15 residues. J gave up 5 bases and V 6 bases, and 6 bases lay outside the gene matches. The assay was immunoSEQ multiplex PCR, and TCRdb's table has in-frame clones only and misses some. In the table there are tens of thousands of clones, roughly 80% of which are singletons. This TCR was sampled from an adult with an advanced solid tumor such as melanoma, head and neck, liver or kidney cancer. This chain uses TRBV28 with TRBJ2-2, with 10 positions matching TRBD2. The sequences come from CD4+ or CD8+ T cells sorted from blood, collected in a trial of the OX40 agonist ivuxolimab. The CDR3 coding sequence is TGTGCCAGCAGGCCTAGCGGGAGTAGTACCGGGGAGCTGTTTTTT. Translating it yields CASRPSGSSTGELFF. Using reference TRBV28 and TRBJ2-2 for the parts outside the CDR3, the full variable domain is DVKVTQSSRYLVKRTGEKVFLECVQDMDHENMFWYRQDPGLGLRLIYFSYDVKMKEKGDIPEGYSVSREKKERFSLILESASTNQTSMYLCASRPSGSSTGELFFGEGSRLTVL.